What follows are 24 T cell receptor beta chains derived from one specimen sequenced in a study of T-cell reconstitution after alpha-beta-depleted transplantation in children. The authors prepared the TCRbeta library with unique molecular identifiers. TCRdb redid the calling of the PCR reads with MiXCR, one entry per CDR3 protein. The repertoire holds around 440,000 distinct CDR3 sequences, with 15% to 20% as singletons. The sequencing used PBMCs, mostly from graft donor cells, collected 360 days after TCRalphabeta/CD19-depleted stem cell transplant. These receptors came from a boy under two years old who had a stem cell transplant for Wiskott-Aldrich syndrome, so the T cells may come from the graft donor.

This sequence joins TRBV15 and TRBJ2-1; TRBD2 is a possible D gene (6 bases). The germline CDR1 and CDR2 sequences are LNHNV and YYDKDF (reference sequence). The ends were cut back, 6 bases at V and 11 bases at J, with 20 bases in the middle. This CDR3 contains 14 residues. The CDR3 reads CATSSLASIGKQFF. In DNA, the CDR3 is TGTGCCACCAGTTCGCTAGCGTCAATAGGCAAGCAGTTCTTC.

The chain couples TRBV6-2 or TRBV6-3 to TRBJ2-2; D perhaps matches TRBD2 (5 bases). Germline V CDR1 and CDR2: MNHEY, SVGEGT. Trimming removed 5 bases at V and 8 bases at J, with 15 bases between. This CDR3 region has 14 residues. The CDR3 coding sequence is TGTGCCAGCAGTGCCACTAGTCGATCGGGGGAGCTGTTTTTT. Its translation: CASSATSRSGELFF.

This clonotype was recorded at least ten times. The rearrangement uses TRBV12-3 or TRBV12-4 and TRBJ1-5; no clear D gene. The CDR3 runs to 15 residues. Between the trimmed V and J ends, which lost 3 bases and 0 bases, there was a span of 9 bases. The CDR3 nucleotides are TGTGCCAGCAGTTTCTCTTTGGGTAGCAATCAGCCCCAGCATTTT. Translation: CASSFSLGSNQPQHF.

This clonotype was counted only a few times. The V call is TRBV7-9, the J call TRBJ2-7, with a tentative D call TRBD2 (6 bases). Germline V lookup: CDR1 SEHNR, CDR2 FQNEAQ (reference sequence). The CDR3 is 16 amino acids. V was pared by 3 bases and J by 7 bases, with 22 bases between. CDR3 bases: TGTGCCAGCAGCTTCGGGTTGGCTAGCGCCTGGGGGGAGCAGTACTTC. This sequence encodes CASSFGLASAWGEQYF. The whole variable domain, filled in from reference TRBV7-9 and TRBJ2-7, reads DTGVSQNPRHKITKRGQNVTFRCDPISEHNRLYWYRQTLGQGPEFLTYFQNEAQLEKSRLLSDRFSAERPKGSFSTLEIQRTEQGDSAMYLCASSFGLASAWGEQYFGPGTRLTVT.

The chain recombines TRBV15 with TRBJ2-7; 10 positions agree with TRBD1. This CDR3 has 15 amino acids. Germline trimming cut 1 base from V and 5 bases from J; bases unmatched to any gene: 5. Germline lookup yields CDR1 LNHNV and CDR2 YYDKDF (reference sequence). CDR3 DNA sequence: TGTGCCACCAGCAGAGTTGGACAGGGGGATAACGAGCAGTACTTC. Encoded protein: CATSRVGQGDNEQYF.

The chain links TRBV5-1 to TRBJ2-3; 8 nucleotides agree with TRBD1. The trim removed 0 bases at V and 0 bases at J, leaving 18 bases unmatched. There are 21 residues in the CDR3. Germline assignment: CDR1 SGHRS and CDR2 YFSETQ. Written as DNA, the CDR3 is TGCGCCAGCAGCTTGGCAGTTCTCCGGGACAGGAGACCGACTAGCACAGATACGCAGTATTTT. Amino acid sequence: CASSLAVLRDRRPTSTDTQYF.

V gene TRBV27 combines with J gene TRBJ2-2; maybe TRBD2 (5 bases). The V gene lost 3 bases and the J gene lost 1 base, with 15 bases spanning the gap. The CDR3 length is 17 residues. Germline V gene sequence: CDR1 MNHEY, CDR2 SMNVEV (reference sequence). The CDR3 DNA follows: TGTGCCAGCAGTTTGGGGAGACAATCGTGGAACACCGGGGAGCTGTTTTTT. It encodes CASSLGRQSWNTGELFF.

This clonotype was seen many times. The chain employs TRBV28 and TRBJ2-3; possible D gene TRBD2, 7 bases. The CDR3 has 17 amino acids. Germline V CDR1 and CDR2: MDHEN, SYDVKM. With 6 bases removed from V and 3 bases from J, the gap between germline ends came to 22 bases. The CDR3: CASRNRARGRSTDTQYF. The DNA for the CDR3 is TGTGCCAGCAGGAACCGTGCGCGGGGGCGAAGTACAGATACGCAGTATTTT. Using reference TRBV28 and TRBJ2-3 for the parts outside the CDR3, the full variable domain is DVKVTQSSRYLVKRTGEKVFLECVQDMDHENMFWYRQDPGLGLRLIYFSYDVKMKEKGDIPEGYSVSREKKERFSLILESASTNQTSMYLCASRNRARGRSTDTQYFGPGTRLTVL.

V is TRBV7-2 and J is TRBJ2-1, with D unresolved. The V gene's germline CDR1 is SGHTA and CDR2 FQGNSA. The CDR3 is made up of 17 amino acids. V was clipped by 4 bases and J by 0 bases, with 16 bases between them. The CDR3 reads CASSSSVYSPSYNEQFF. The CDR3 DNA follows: TGTGCCAGCAGCTCCTCCGTCTACTCCCCCTCCTACAATGAGCAGTTCTTC.

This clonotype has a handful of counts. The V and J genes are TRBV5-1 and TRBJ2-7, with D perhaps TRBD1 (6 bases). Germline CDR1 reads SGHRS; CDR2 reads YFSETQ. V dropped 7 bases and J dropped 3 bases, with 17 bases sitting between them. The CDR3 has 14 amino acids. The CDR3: CASSLAVGGYEQYF. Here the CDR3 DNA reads TGCGCCAGCTCGCTTGCAGTAGGGGGCTACGAGCAGTACTTC.

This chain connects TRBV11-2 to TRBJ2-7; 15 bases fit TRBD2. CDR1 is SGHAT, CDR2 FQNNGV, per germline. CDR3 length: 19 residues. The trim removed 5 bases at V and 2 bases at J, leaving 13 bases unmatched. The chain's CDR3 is CASSPPLRTSGRGAYEQYF. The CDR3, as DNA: TGTGCCAGCAGCCCGCCCCTTAGGACTAGCGGGAGGGGGGCCTACGAGCAGTACTTC.

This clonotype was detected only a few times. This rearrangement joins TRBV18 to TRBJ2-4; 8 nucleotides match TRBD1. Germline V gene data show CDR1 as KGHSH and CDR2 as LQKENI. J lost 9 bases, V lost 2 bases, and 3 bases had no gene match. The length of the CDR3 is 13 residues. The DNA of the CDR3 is TGTGCCAGCTCACCAAGGACAGGGAGCATTCAGTACTTC. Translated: CASSPRTGSIQYF.

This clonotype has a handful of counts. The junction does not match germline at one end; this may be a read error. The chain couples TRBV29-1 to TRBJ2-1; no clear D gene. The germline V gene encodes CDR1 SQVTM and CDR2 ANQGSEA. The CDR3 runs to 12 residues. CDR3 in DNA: TGCAGCGGCCGACGACCTCACAAGGAGCAGTTCTTC. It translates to CSGRRPHKEQFF.

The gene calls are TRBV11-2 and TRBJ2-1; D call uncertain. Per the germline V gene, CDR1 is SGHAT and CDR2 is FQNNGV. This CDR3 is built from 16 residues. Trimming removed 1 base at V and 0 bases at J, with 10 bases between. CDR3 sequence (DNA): TGTGCCAGCAGCTTAGGAGTCGTCAGCTCCTACAATGAGCAGTTCTTC. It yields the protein CASSLGVVSSYNEQFF.

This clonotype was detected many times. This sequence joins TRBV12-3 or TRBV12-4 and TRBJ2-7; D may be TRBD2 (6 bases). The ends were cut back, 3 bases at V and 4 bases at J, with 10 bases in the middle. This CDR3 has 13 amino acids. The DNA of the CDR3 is TGTGCCAGCAGTTTCACCGGGAGATACGAGCAGTACTTC. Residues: CASSFTGRYEQYF.

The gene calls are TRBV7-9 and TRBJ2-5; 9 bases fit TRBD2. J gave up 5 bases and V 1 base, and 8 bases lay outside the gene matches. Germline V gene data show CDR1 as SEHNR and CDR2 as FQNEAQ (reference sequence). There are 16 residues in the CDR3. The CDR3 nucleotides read TGTGCCAGCAGCTTAGGTGGCGGGAGGGCCTTGGAGACCCAGTACTTC. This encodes CASSLGGGRALETQYF.

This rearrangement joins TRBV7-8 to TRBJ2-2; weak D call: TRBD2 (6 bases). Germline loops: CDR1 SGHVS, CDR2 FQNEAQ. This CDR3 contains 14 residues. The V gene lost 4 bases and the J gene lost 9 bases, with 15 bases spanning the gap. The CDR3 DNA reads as TGTGCCAGCAGCTCCCGGGACTCGGCCCGGGAGCTGTTTTTT. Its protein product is CASSSRDSARELFF.

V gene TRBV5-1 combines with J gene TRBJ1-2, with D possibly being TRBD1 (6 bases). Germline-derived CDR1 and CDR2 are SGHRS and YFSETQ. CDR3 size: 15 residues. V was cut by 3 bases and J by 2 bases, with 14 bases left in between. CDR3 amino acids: CASSSQGPWNYGYTF. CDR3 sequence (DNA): TGCGCCAGCAGCTCGCAGGGGCCGTGGAACTATGGCTACACCTTC.

The CDR3 DNA reads TGTGCCAGCTGCGTTAGGAGCATCTTCTTCAATCAGCCCCAGCATTTT. Amino acid sequence: CASCVRSIFFNQPQHF. The chain combines TRBV6-1 with TRBJ1-5; no clear D. The CDR3 has 16 amino acids. The germline V gene has CDR1 MNHNS and CDR2 SASEGT. Trimming stripped 8 bases from V and 3 bases from J, with 20 bases between.

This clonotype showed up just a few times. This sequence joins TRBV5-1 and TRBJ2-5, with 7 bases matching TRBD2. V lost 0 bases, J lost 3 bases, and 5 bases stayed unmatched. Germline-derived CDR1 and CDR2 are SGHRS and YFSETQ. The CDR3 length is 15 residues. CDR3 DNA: TGCGCCAGCAGCTTGGTGGGTACTAGCGAAGAGACCCAGTACTTC. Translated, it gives CASSLVGTSEETQYF.

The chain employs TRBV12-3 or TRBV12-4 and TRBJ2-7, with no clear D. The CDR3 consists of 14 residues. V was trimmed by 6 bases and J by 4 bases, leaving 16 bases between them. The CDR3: CASSSRPDSYEQYF. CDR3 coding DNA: TGTGCCAGCAGCTCTCGACCTGATTCATACGAGCAGTACTTC.

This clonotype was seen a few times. CDR3 sequence reads: CASSSGWFRTLSGANVLTF. DNA of the CDR3: TGTGCCAGCAGCTCGGGGTGGTTCCGGACCCTCTCTGGGGCCAACGTCCTGACTTTC. The chain couples TRBV5-4 to TRBJ2-6, with D possibly being TRBD2 (5 bases). CDR1 is SGHNT, CDR2 YYREEE, per germline (reference sequence). V dropped 3 bases and J dropped 0 bases, with 19 bases sitting between them. This CDR3 is 19 amino acids long.

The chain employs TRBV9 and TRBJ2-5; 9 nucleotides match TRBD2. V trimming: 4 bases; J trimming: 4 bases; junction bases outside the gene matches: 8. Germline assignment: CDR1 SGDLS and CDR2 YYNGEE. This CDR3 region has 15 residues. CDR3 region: CASSLSGRSSETQYF. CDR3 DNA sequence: TGTGCCAGCAGCTTAAGCGGGAGGAGTTCAGAGACCCAGTACTTC.

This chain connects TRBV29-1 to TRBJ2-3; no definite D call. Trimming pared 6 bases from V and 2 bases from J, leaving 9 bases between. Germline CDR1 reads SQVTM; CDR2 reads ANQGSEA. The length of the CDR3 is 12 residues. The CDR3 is CSVNNTTDTQYF. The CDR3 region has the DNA TGCAGCGTAAACAATACCACAGATACGCAGTATTTT.